Sequencing of this T cell receptor beta chain was carried out in a study of shared clonotypes between healthy human individuals. Whole-study results and caveats: Only a few donors were included, so the genetic and exposure-history diversity represented was limited.

The J segment lost 7 bases and the V segment lost 4 bases, leaving 12 bases of the junction unmatched. Germline-derived CDR1 and CDR2 are SGHNT and YYREEE (reference sequence). CDR3 length equals 16 residues. Worth noting for this clone: Its antigen is unidentified.

The repertoire was sequenced with immunoSEQ multiplex PCR; TCRdb's copy has only in-frame clones and lacks some. This sample has some 630,000 clones, with approximately 79% found just once. The chain couples TRBV5-4 to TRBJ2-2, with 8 nucleotides matching TRBD2. The sequencing sample was made of memory CD4+ T cells sorted from blood. Sample subset: CD45RA-negative fraction. The receptor's source is a woman in her 30s in good health. The CDR3 region has the DNA TGTGCCAGCAGCCTAGATAGCGGGGTGCGGATCGGGGAGCTGTTTTTT. Translated: CASSLDSGVRIGELFF.